This TCR beta chain emerged from a study of blood T cell repertoires in COVID-19. Across the whole study: Acute-phase and convalescent COVID-19 samples originated in the United States, Italy and Spain.

Germline CDR1 reads SGHRS; CDR2 reads YFSETQ. V was pared by 2 bases and J by 0 bases, with 5 bases between. This CDR3 has 14 amino acids. Sequencing was performed with immunoSEQ multiplex PCR; in TCRdb, only in-frame clones are kept and a portion is missing. The data hold about 190,000 clones, with roughly nine tenths observed a single time. This clone was recorded a few times. The sample taken for sequencing was peripheral blood. The V gene is TRBV5-1, the J gene TRBJ1-4, with unresolved D. This clonotype was obtained from a man aged 25 to 40 with acute or convalescent COVID-19. CDR3 coding DNA: TGCGCCAGCAGCTTTGCGCCAACTAATGAAAAACTGTTTTTT. This codes for CASSFAPTNEKLFF.